This T cell receptor (delta chain) emerged from a study of delta chains in infants with herpesvirus infections (dated 2023 in TCRdb). Background on the whole study: From birth, the study prospectively followed a Ugandan infant birth cohort to characterize gammadelta T cell responses to primary cytomegalovirus (CMV) infection. In infants who were infected with CMV after birth, the study searched for a public fetal Vdelta1/Vgamma8 gammadelta TCR clonotype. gammadelta TCRs were sequenced from PBMC of some 17 CMV-infected infants (one congenitally infected) and 8 CMV-uninfected infants with enough sample available. Infant blood samples fell into approximate age groups of 1.5, 4, 8 and 12 months. Belgian fetal and cord blood gammadelta TCR data that had been published previously were included solely for comparison and were not produced in this cohort. Beyond this particular receptor, the publication reports: Limitations noted by the authors included a small sample size and a lack of race- or environment-matched controls, because nearly all Ugandans acquire CMV before adulthood. The public clonotype might still be present below the detection limit in CMV-uninfected infants. Of approximately 17 CMV-infected infants, 4 carried the public Vdelta1 clonotype: three infants infected postnatally before 120 days of age and the congenitally infected infant. Public-clonotype frequency among Vdelta1 cells appeared to be inversely correlated with age at infection and was observed to decay rapidly, seemingly without persisting beyond approximately 8 weeks. Detection of the public clonotype was limited to the first time point after infection, and the public clonotype was not found in uninfected infants or in infants infected after 120 days.

Infants were enrolled after their mothers, pregnant women receiving prenatal care in Kampala, Uganda, were recruited, and documentation of maternal HIV status was required. Home visits to families took place weekly, and collection of infant clinical information, oral swabs and peripheral blood began at 6 weeks of age and was repeated every 4 months after that. After blood was collected in heparin tubes, PBMC were isolated using Ficoll-Paque density gradient centrifugation and then cryopreserved. With respect to this clone: The clone's antigen remains unknown. No much larger clonotype is one base removed from it; base qualities were not supplied.

The germline V gene gives CDR1 as TSWWSYY and CDR2 as QGS. The CDR3 runs 22 amino acids, cysteine and phenylalanine included. The retained sequence is limited to the CDR3, 66 bases, with the frame set at the first base. After removal of 0 bases from V and 4 bases from J, the junction retains 17 bases not matched to a gene. The library was produced with RT-PCR. To generate TCR cDNA, RNA from PBMC was reverse transcribed using SuperScript II together with primers specific for the gamma chain and the delta chain. cDNA was purified with AMPure XP beads, amplified, and indexed with Illumina adapters using the Nextera XT Index Kit. Sequencing of the gammadelta TCR libraries was done on an Illumina MiSeq using a V2 300-cycle kit. The source study handled its data this way. Using MiXCR v2.1.12, CDR3 sequences were assembled, and reads were mapped onto D, J and V genes obtained from GenBank. VDJtools v1.2.1 was used to perform repertoire analyses of the CDR3 clonotypes. TCRdb reprocessed the public reads with the caller CATT; rows with the same DNA were merged afterwards. For this entry, the V and J calls and clone size follow TCRdb and not the study's own pipeline. For this sample the table gives under 750 delta-chain clones, of which around 29% were detected only once. The ten most abundant clones make up about two fifths of the sample.

The chain links TRDV1 with TRDJ2; 13 nucleotides in the junction match TRDD3. This TCR derives from a human donor who was a Ugandan infant, either HIV-exposed or HIV-unexposed (not recorded which). The sequencing here drew on peripheral blood, taken at time point 2 of longitudinal follow-up. The sequence in DNA is TGTGCTCTTGGGGAACTTCCTTCCCACAGGTACTGGGGGATACGCAAGACAGCACAACTCTTCTTT. The resulting protein is CALGELPSHRYWGIRKTAQLFF.